This TCR beta chain came from a study of T cell repertoires in cytomegalovirus infection. Whole-study context: The authors used CMV epitopes that were HLA-C-restricted (recently identified) and HLA-B-restricted (well studied). CMV infection plus the matching HLA type was flagged by public TCR beta signatures. Study outcomes and limitations: The ex vivo response was dominated by HLA-C-restricted CMV-specific TCR beta clonotypes. Cumulative public TCR beta family frequency identified CMV carriers with the relevant HLA.

The CDR3 is 15 residues long. The V and J ends lost 0 bases and 7 bases respectively, with 15 bases between them. Germline V gene sequence: CDR1 SGHAT, CDR2 FQDESV (reference sequence). TCRdb used MiXCR to reprocess the reads, holding one entry per CDR3 protein. The sample holds about 100,000 distinct CDR3 sequences, under 55% seen once. Remarks on this clonotype: Its antigen remains unknown.

The chain has TRBV11-1 and TRBJ1-1; possible D gene TRBD1, 5 bases. The sample here was CD8+ T cells from cultured PBMCs, taken from culture after CMV antigen stimulation. The sequence was collected from a human donor in good health (CMV status not recorded). Some clones in this sample may be carry-over from other donors' samples. The CDR3 region has the DNA TGTGCCAGCAGCTTAGCCGGCGGGGCAGGGCTTGAAGCTTTCTTT. Its translation: CASSLAGGAGLEAFF.